These 7 T cell receptor beta chains share one sample of origin, sequenced in a study of blood T cells in healthy people across ages. Through a sample-barcoded 5' primer and a J-beta primer mix, a second PCR was run for roughly 6 to 12 cycles. TCRdb reprocessed the 5' RACE reads via MiXCR and lists one record per CDR3 protein. The data contain 1.5 million or so distinct CDR3 sequences, under 55% of them singletons. The sample taken for sequencing was blood. The receptors come from a woman aged 18 to 35 in good health.

This clonotype was seen repeatedly, ten times or more. The genes are TRBV7-2 and TRBJ2-7, with 7 bases aligning to TRBD2. CDR1 SGHTA and CDR2 FQGNSA come from the germline V gene. The CDR3 length is 15 residues. Trimming cost V 5 bases and J 1 base; bases outside gene matches: 8. The CDR3 DNA reads TGTGCCAGCAGCCCTCGACTAGCTGGATCCTACGAGCAGTACTTC. Its protein is CASSPRLAGSYEQYF. Full variable domain (missing parts from reference TRBV7-2 and TRBJ2-7): GAGVSQSPSNKVTEKGKDVELRCDPISGHTALYWYRQSLGQGLEFLIYFQGNSAPDKSGLPSDRFSAERTGGSVSTLTIQRTQQEDSAVYLCASSPRLAGSYEQYFGPGTRLTVT.

The chain is built from TRBV5-4 and TRBJ2-7; TRBD1 matches 9 bases. With 2 bases clipped from V and 7 bases from J, the junction kept 7 bases outside the gene matches. The CDR3 extends over 14 amino acids. Germline CDR1 and CDR2: SGHNT and YYREEE (reference sequence). The CDR3 protein is CASSFRQGEGEQYF. The CDR3 DNA reads TGTGCCAGCAGCTTCAGACAGGGGGAAGGTGAGCAGTACTTC. The full variable domain, with the rest looked up from reference TRBV5-4 and TRBJ2-7, is ETGVTQSPTHLIKTRGQQVTLRCSSQSGHNTVSWYQQALGQGPQFIFQYYREEENGRGNFPPRFSGLQFPNYSSELNVNALELDDSALYLCASSFRQGEGEQYFGPGTRLTVT.

This clonotype was observed at least ten times. The chain recombines TRBV20-1 with TRBJ1-2, with TRBD1 identical over 12 bases. V dropped 5 bases and J dropped 5; count of bases not matched to a gene: 12. CDR1 is DFQATT, CDR2 SNEGSKA, per germline (reference sequence). The CDR3 spans 16 residues. The CDR3 reads CSASDRDRGQEYGYTF. DNA of the CDR3: TGCAGTGCTTCCGACCGGGACAGGGGGCAAGAGTATGGCTACACCTTC.

This clonotype turned up a few times. The chain joins TRBV5-1 to TRBJ1-1, with 8 positions matching TRBD1. V shed 4 bases, J shed 4 bases, and the junction held 3 bases outside the gene matches. The CDR3 runs 13 residues. The germline V gene has CDR1 SGHRS and CDR2 YFSETQ. The CDR3 nucleotides are TGCGCCAGCAGCGAGGGACAGGTCACTGAAGCTTTCTTT. It codes for CASSEGQVTEAFF. Full variable domain (remainder filled in from reference TRBV5-1 and TRBJ1-1): KAGVTQTPRYLIKTRGQQVTLSCSPISGHRSVSWYQQTPGQGLQFLFEYFSETQRNKGNFPGRFSGRQFSNSRSEMNVSTLELGDSALYLCASSEGQVTEAFFGQGTRLTVV.

V usage is TRBV4-3 and J usage is TRBJ2-6, with D unresolved. In germline, CDR1 is LGHNA, CDR2 YSLEER. V lost 1 base to trimming and J lost 5 bases, with 9 bases between them. This CDR3 spans 15 amino acids. CDR3: CASSQGRARANVLTF. In nucleotides, the CDR3 is TGCGCCAGCAGCCAAGGTCGTGCTAGGGCCAACGTCCTGACTTTC.

Regarding this clonotype: This clone may be a read error of a much larger clone one base away. This sequence joins TRBV25-1 and TRBJ2-3; TRBD2 is a possible D gene (5 bases). Germline V lookup: CDR1 MGHDK, CDR2 SYGVNS. The CDR3 consists of 16 residues. Deletions cut 5 bases from V and 2 bases from J, with 17 bases between. The CDR3 here is CASSPRASSFTDTQYF. CDR3 nucleotide sequence: TGTGCCAGCAGTCCTCGGGCTAGCAGTTTCACAGATACGCAGTATTTT.

The chain links TRBV12-2 to TRBJ2-1; the table names TRBD2, a call not compared with the DNA. TRBV12-2 is shown as a pseudogene. CDR3 length: 16 residues. DNA for the CDR3: TGTGCAAGTCGCTTTTTCCGGGAGGGATCCTACAATGAGCAGTTCTTC. Protein: CASRFFREGSYNEQFF.